Each of the 3 T cell receptor beta chains below was sequenced from the same sample in a study of regulatory T cells in long-lasting Graves disease. Building the TCR beta libraries relied on iRepertoire HTBI primers, and CDR3 regions underwent Arm-PCR. A single record per CDR3 protein comes from TCRdb applying MiXCR to the multiplex PCR reads. The sample lists roughly 400,000 distinct CDR3 sequences; less than 25% were seen once. Time point noted: persistent/refractory GD, antithyroid drugs over 5 years with positive TRAb. Generation of the TCR library employed RNA extracted from PBMCs. This sample comprised peripheral blood mononuclear cells (PBMCs), obtained when the disease was refractory, from a patient treated with antithyroid drugs. The origin of the receptors is a female donor with Graves disease.

In its sample, this clonotype was seen many times. V and J are TRBV12-3 or TRBV12-4 and TRBJ1-6, with D maybe TRBD1 (5 bases). V dropped 0 bases and J dropped 2 bases, with 8 bases sitting between them. The CDR3 spans 16 residues. The CDR3 nucleotides are TGTGCCAGCAGTTTAGCGGGGCCGACCTATAATTCACCCCTCCACTTT. Translation: CASSLAGPTYNSPLHF.

This clonotype has only a few counts. The chain combines TRBV28 with TRBJ2-3, with 12 nucleotides matching TRBD2. The CDR3 has 16 residues. Germline V gives CDR1 MDHEN, CDR2 SYDVKM. V trimming: 4 bases; J trimming: 5 bases; junction bases outside the gene matches: 7. CDR3 coding DNA: TGTGCCAGCAGTTCCTCGACTAGCGGGAGTAGAGATACGCAGTATTTT. Amino acids: CASSSSTSGSRDTQYF.

At least ten counts were recorded for this clonotype. The V call is TRBV12-3 or TRBV12-4, the J call TRBJ1-5; D is unclear. CDR3 length: 12 amino acids. V lost 8 bases, J lost 3 bases, and 8 bases lay in between. In DNA, the CDR3 is TGTGCCAGCCTGACGGCCAATCAGCCCCAGCATTTT. It encodes CASLTANQPQHF.